The T cell receptor beta chain under discussion was sequenced for a study of T cell responses to AZD1222 COVID-19 vaccine. For the study at large: Second-dose groups at about 4 or about 12 weeks were pooled.

Worth noting for this clone: Its target is unknown.

The V segment lost 3 bases and the J segment 1 base; nucleotides outside the gene matches: 3. Germline lookup yields CDR1 MNHNS and CDR2 SASEGT. This CDR3 has 15 residues. Study-level findings and limits: Donor demographics were predominantly white British with a female majority; clonal diversity may be underestimated. Only a handful of AZD1222 recipients, several in all, had baseline seropositivity.

Clones were read by immunoSEQ multiplex PCR, and TCRdb kept only the in-frame ones, dropping some. The sample lists under 150,000 clones, approximately 94% seen once, with less than 2% in the top ten. The source is an adult in good health. Source: peripheral blood, taken on day 0 of AZD1222 vaccination. The chain combines TRBV6-1 with TRBJ2-7, with 10 bases identical to TRBD1. The CDR3 DNA follows: TGTGCCAGCAGTGATCGGACAGGGGGGTCCTACGAGCAGTACTTC. Protein product: CASSDRTGGSYEQYF.